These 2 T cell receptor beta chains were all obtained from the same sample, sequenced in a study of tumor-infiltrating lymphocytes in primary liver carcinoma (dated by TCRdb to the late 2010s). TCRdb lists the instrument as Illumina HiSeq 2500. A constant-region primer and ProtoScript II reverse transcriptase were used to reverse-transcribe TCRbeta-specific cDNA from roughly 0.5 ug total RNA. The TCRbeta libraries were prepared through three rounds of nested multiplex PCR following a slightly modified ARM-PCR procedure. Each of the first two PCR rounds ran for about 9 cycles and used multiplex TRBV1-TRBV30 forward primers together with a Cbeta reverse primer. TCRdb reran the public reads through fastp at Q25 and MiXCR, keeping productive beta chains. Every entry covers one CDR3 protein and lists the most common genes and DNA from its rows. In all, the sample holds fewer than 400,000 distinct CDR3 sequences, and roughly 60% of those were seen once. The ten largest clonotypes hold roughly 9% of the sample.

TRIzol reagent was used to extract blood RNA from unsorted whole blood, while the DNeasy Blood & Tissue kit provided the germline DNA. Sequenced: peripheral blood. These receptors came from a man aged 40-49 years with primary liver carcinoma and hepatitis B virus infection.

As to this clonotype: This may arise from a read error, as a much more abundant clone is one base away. CDR3 DNA sequence: TGTGCCCGCAGGGACCCCTCCTACAATGAGCAGTTCTTC. It encodes CARRDPSYNEQFF. The chain recombines TRBV30 with TRBJ2-1; D tentatively reads TRBD1 or TRBD2 (5 bases each). This CDR3 region has 13 residues. Per germline, CDR1 GTSNPN and CDR2 SVGIG (reference sequence). V was clipped by 8 bases and J by 0 bases, with 11 bases between them.

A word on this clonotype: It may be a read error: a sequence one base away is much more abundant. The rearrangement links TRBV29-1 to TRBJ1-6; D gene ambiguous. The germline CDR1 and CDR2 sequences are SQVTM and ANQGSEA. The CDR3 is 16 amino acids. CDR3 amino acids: CSVLKRILGYNSRLHF. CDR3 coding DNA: TGCAGCGTTCTTAAAAGGATTTTGGGCTATAATTCACGCCTCCACTTT.